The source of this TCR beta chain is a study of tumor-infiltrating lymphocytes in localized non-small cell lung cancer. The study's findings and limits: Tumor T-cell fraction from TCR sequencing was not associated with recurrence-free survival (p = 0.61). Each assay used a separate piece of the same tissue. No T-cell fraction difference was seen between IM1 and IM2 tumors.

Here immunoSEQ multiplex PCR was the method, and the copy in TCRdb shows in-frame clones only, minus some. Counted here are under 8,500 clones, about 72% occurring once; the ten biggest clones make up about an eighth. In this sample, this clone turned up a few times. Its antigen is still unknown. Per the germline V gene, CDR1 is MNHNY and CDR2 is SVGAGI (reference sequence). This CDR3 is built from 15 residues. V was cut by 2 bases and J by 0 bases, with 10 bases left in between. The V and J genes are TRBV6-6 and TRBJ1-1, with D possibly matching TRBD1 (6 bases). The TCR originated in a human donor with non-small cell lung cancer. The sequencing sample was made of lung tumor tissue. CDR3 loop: CASSYTGAMNTEAFF. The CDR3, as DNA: TGTGCCAGCAGTTACACGGGGGCTATGAACACTGAAGCTTTCTTT.